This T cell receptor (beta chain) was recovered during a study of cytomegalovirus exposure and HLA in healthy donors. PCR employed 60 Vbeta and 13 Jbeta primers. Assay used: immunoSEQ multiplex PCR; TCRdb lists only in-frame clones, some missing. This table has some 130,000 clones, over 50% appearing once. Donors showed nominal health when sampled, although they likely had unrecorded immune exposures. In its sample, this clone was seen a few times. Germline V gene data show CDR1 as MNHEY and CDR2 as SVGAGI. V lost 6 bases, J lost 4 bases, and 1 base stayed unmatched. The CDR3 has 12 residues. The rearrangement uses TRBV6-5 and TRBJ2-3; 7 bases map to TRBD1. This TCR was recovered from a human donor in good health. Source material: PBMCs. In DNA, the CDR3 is TGTGCCAGCAGCCAGGGGGCAGATACGCAGTATTTT. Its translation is CASSQGADTQYF.